This T cell receptor (beta chain) was retrieved from a study of vaccination and CD4 T cells after COVID-19. Across the study: Median time from COVID diagnosis to post-COVID sampling was over 85 days (35 to 161).

The treatment denotes: roughly 10-day PBMC culture with coronavirus spike peptide pools or control peptides (ViraFEST assay). The CDR3 consists of 12 residues. Germline V gene lookup returns CDR1 SGHTA and CDR2 FQGNSA. V shed 4 bases and J shed 6 bases, with 6 bases lying between them. Sequence data for DNA of cultured CD4+ T cells were generated by the Oncomine TCR Beta short-read assay. TCRdb reprocessed the PCR reads with MiXCR, giving one entry per CDR3 protein. The sample has 7,500 to 9,000 distinct CDR3 sequences; 20% to 25% are singletons. This clonotype occurred a few times. Its antigen remains unidentified.

The clonotype comes from a human donor who had recovered from COVID-19. The chain links TRBV7-2 to TRBJ2-2, with D unresolved. The source was CD4+ T cells from blood, cultured in vitro, collected after SARS-CoV-2 vaccination. This chain's CDR3 is CASSSYSGELFF. As DNA, the CDR3 is TGTGCCAGCAGCTCTTACTCCGGGGAGCTGTTTTTT.